Listed below are T cell receptor beta chains from one sample, sequenced in a study of vaccination and CD4 T cells after COVID-19. These receptors' targets are unknown. TCRdb processed the PCR reads anew with MiXCR; each CDR3 protein has one entry. Of some 13,000 distinct CDR3 sequences in the sample, just under 35% were seen once. The sequencing input was CD4+ T cells from blood, cultured in vitro. Every receptor here comes from a human donor who had recovered from COVID-19. Each CDR3 is given with its conserved first and last residue. The D gene is left open where the match is weak. The size field is filled for only some rows; it gives once, few, many or a size class.

>-|-|TRBJ2-3|TRBV6-2/TRBV6-3
CASSYPLERTDTQYF
TGTGCCAGCAGTTACCCTCTAGAACGAACAGATACGCAGTATTTT
>few|-|TRBJ2-2|TRBV2
CASSVSRPSGELFF
TGTGCCAGCAGTGTTTCGAGGCCGTCCGGGGAGCTGTTTTTT
>-|-|TRBJ1-4|TRBV7-2
CASSRVGEKLFF
TGTGCCAGCAGCCGAGTCGGTGAAAAACTGTTTTTT
>few|-|TRBJ2-7|TRBV28
CASSFSTGTVGHEQYF
TGTGCCAGCAGTTTTTCGACGGGGACGGTAGGGCACGAGCAGTACTTC
>-|-|TRBJ1-2|TRBV7-9
CASSLVGTLSRYTF
TGTGCCAGCAGCTTAGTGGGGACCTTATCGCGCTACACCTTC
>-|TRBD1|TRBJ2-7|TRBV7-8
CASSRMAGGYEQYF
TGTGCCAGCAGTCGAATGGCAGGGGGCTACGAGCAGTACTTC
>-|-|TRBJ1-1|TRBV11-2
CASSLDINTEAFF
TGTGCCAGCAGCTTAGATATCAACACTGAAGCTTTCTTT
>few|-|TRBJ1-2|TRBV6-1
CASSEQVGWGNYGYTF
TGTGCCAGCAGTGAACAGGTGGGCTGGGGTAACTATGGCTACACCTTC
>-|-|TRBJ1-3|TRBV6-1
CASSDRGGGNTIYF
TGTGCCAGCAGTGACAGGGGAGGTGGAAACACCATATATTTT
>few|-|TRBJ1-5|TRBV19
CATGGSLQSPQHF
TGTGCCACGGGGGGGAGCCTGCAATCTCCCCAGCATTTT
>-|TRBD2|TRBJ2-7|TRBV12-3/TRBV12-4
CASSPLSGLAGLSYEQYF
TGTGCCAGCAGTCCACTTTCGGGACTAGCGGGATTGTCTTACGAGCAGTACTTC
>-|TRBD1|TRBJ1-2|TRBV6-2/TRBV6-3
CASSHRGLGGYTF
TGTGCCAGCAGTCACAGGGGGCTAGGGGGCTACACCTTC
>-|TRBD2|TRBJ2-3|TRBV27
CASSPLAGGSTDTQYF
TGTGCCAGCAGTCCTCTAGCGGGAGGGAGCACAGATACGCAGTATTTT
>-|TRBD2|TRBJ2-3|TRBV6-4
CASSDGAGGTDTQYF
TGTGCCAGCAGTGACGGGGCGGGAGGCACAGATACGCAGTATTTT
>-|-|TRBJ2-3|TRBV18
CASSPPELPDTQYF
TGTGCCAGCTCACCTCCCGAGCTCCCCGATACGCAGTATTTT
>-|-|TRBJ2-7|TRBV19
CASSIEPTHSYEQYF
TGTGCCAGTAGTATAGAACCGACTCACTCCTACGAGCAGTACTTC
>-|-|TRBJ2-3|TRBV6-4
CASSDRDRTDTQYF
TGTGCCAGCAGCGACCGGGACCGCACAGATACGCAGTATTTT
>medium-sized|-|TRBJ1-1|TRBV20-1
CSASRATEAFF
TGCAGTGCTAGCCGGGCCACTGAAGCTTTCTTT
>-|-|TRBJ2-2|TRBV6-2/TRBV6-3
CASSRVPGFANTGELFF
TGTGCCAGCAGCCGCGTCCCAGGGTTCGCGAACACCGGGGAGCTGTTTTTT
>-|TRBD1|TRBJ1-5|TRBV7-2
CASSFGTGVQPQHF
TGTGCCAGCAGCTTCGGGACAGGGGTTCAGCCCCAGCATTTT
>-|TRBD2|TRBJ2-3|TRBV28
CASSSPGLADLTDTQYF
TGTGCCAGCAGTTCACCGGGACTAGCGGATCTGACGGATACGCAGTATTTT
>-|TRBD1|TRBJ1-5|TRBV2
CASSARGREQPQHF
TGTGCCAGCAGTGCCAGGGGGCGGGAACAGCCCCAGCATTTT
>few|TRBD1|TRBJ1-2|TRBV19
CASSRGRLGVTGYTF
TGTGCCAGTAGCAGGGGGCGCCTCGGGGTTACTGGCTACACCTTC
>-|-|TRBJ2-2|TRBV18
CASSLTGRGTGELFF
TGTGCCAGCTCACTCACGGGACGGGGCACCGGGGAGCTGTTTTTT
>-|-|TRBJ2-1|TRBV19
CASSPRTPNEQFF
TGTGCCAGTAGCCCCCGGACTCCAAATGAGCAGTTCTTC
>-|-|TRBJ2-1|TRBV7-8
CASSLAHLYNEQFF
TGTGCCAGCAGCTTAGCGCACTTGTACAATGAGCAGTTCTTC
>-|TRBD2|TRBJ2-3|TRBV6-1
CASNEGAGVADTQYF
TGTGCCAGCAATGAAGGGGCGGGAGTCGCAGATACGCAGTATTTT
>-|-|TRBJ2-7|TRBV6-1
CASTNPMEGANYEQYF
TGTGCCAGCACTAACCCAATGGAGGGGGCTAACTACGAGCAGTACTTC